The TCR beta chain under discussion was sequenced for a study of OX40 agonist ivuxolimab in advanced cancers. Study as a whole: Of mixed ages from about 23 to 85 and averaging about 60 years, the group was roughly 85% male. Two cutaneous melanoma patients and one hepatocellular carcinoma patient, three in all, had partial responses.

Systemic immunosuppression or a history of autoimmune disease excluded patients. Comments on this clone: Its antigen is still unknown.

The study's findings and limits: Relative to CD4+, CD8+ T cells held more expanded clones on average.

Between the trimmed V and J ends, which lost 3 bases and 5 bases, there was a span of 13 bases. This CDR3 contains 14 residues. Looked up from germline, CDR1 is SEHNR and CDR2 is FQNEAQ (reference sequence). The data were produced by immunoSEQ multiplex PCR, yet TCRdb's version contains in-frame clones alone and is incomplete. The data hold around 61,000 clones, with around 84% observed a single time. This clonotype was obtained from an adult with an advanced solid tumor such as melanoma, head and neck, liver or kidney cancer. Sequenced material: CD4+ or CD8+ T cells sorted from blood, taken in a trial of the OX40 agonist ivuxolimab. This chain uses TRBV7-9 with TRBJ1-2, with D unclear. In DNA, the CDR3 is TGTGCCAGCAGCTTCGGCCGTCCTGGGTATGGCTACACCTTC. This translates into CASSFGRPGYGYTF.